The 31 T cell receptor beta chains in this list originate from one sample, sequenced in a study of T cells in women clearing cervical HPV infection (dated by TCRdb to between 2017 and 2018). The library was obtained by the immunoSEQ multiplex PCR assay. TCRdb holds this immuneACCESS table with in-frame rearrangements only. Some clones are missing; in checked studies, unresolved V genes explain under half, and the rest has no known cause. Per the sample table, the count is 40,000 or so clones. The leading ten clones occupy around 5.8% of the sample. Specimen: blood buffy coat. The receptors were gathered from a woman between 18 and 70 years old with a cervical HPV16 infection that either progressed to CIN3+ or cleared (not recorded which).

Comment on this clone: The sequenced fragment ends 3 residues before the CDR3 boundary, so the rest is inferred from the germline J gene. The gene calls are TRBV18 and TRBJ2-2; no firm D call. V was trimmed by 3 bases and J by 1 base, leaving 3 bases between them. The CDR3 sequence is 13 residues long. CDR1 KGHSH and CDR2 LQKENI come from the germline V gene. The CDR3 protein is CASSPQNTGELFF. The sequenced CDR3 bases are TGTGCCAGCTCACCCCAGAACACCGGGGAG.

CDR3 DNA (partial): TGTGCCAGCAGTACAACCGGGACAGGGCAAGAAAAA. Its translation is CASSTTGTGQEK. The CDR3 in its entirety is CASSTTGTGQEKLFF. The chain couples TRBV28 to TRBJ1-4, with 9 positions matching TRBD1. The read gets to within 3 residues of the CDR3 end, and the germline J gene fills in the rest. Losses at the gene ends were 5 bases for V and 8 bases for J; bases not matched to a gene: 9. Germline lookup yields CDR1 MDHEN and CDR2 SYDVKM. The CDR3 consists of 15 residues.

On this clone: The read finishes 3 residues shy of the CDR3 end, and the germline J gene is used to complete it. This rearrangement joins TRBV20-1 to TRBJ2-1; 13 nucleotides align to TRBD2. With 5 bases clipped from V and 8 bases from J, the junction kept 9 bases outside the gene matches. CDR1 is DFQATT, CDR2 SNEGSKA, per germline (reference sequence). The CDR3 extends over 15 amino acids. The CDR3 protein is CSAPTSGRAFDEQFF. CDR3 DNA, as far as it was read: TGCAGTGCTCCTACTAGCGGGAGGGCCTTCGATGAG.

As to this clone: The CDR3 extends 3 residues past the end of the read, so its final part is completed from the germline J gene. J is TRBJ2-1 and V is TRBV7-3; D remains ambiguous. The germline CDR1 and CDR2 sequences are SGHTA and FQGTGA. The CDR3 runs to 15 residues. V lost 1 base to trimming and J lost 4 bases, with 11 bases between them. This chain's CDR3 is CASSLIKGPYNEQFF. Incomplete CDR3 DNA: TGTGCCAGCAGCTTAATCAAAGGTCCATACAATGAG.

With respect to this clone: The CDR3 end falls 3 residues outside the read, so it is completed with the germline J gene. This rearrangement joins TRBV11-2 to TRBJ2-5, with D maybe TRBD1 (6 bases). Per the germline V gene, CDR1 is SGHAT and CDR2 is FQNNGV. The V end was cut by 8 bases, the J end by 5 bases, with 12 bases between. The CDR3 runs 12 residues. The CDR3 DNA, read in part, is TGTGCCAGCGAACAGGGATGGGAGACC. Translation: CASEQGWET. From start to end, the CDR3 is CASEQGWETQYF.

The CDR3 here is CASSLGRGRSYEQYF. The CDR3 DNA, read in part, is TGTGCCAGCAGCTTGGGTCGCGGCCGCTCCTACGAG. The chain links TRBV7-2 to TRBJ2-7; D unresolved. The CDR3 end falls 3 residues outside the read, so it is completed with the germline J gene. There are 15 residues in the CDR3. V was pared by 3 bases and J by 0 bases, with 12 bases between. The germline V gene has CDR1 SGHTA and CDR2 FQGNSA. The full variable domain, in which reference TRBV7-2 and TRBJ2-7 provide the parts outside the CDR3, is GAGVSQSPSNKVTEKGKDVELRCDPISGHTALYWYRQSLGQGLEFLIYFQGNSAPDKSGLPSDRFSAERTGGSVSTLTIQRTQQEDSAVYLCASSLGRGRSYEQYFGPGTRLTVT.

Points on this clone: Read sequence stops 3 residues before the CDR3 end, and the germline J gene provides the missing end. This sequence joins TRBV20-1 and TRBJ2-7, with D perhaps matching TRBD2 (6 bases). CDR1 DFQATT and CDR2 SNEGSKA come from the germline V gene (reference sequence). This CDR3 is built from 17 residues. Trimming took off 1 base at V and 0 bases at J, with 19 bases between the two ends. The sequenced CDR3 bases are TGCAGTGCTAGAGTTATCGGGACTGGCCGGCCCTCCTACGAG. Its translation: CSARVIGTGRPSYE. The entire CDR3 is CSARVIGTGRPSYEQYF.

Regarding this clone: The DNA ends 3 residues before the CDR3 does, and the rest of the CDR3 is filled in from the germline J gene. The V call is TRBV20-1, the J call TRBJ2-6, with D perhaps TRBD2 (5 bases). Trimming left V 3 bases short and J 2 bases short, with 8 bases between. This CDR3 region has 14 residues. Germline values: CDR1 DFQATT, CDR2 SNEGSKA (reference sequence). The CDR3 DNA, read in part, is TGCAGTGCTAGCACGGGGACTGGGGCCAACGTC. Translating it yields CSASTGTGANV. The CDR3 in its entirety is CSASTGTGANVLTF.

Comments on this clone: The CDR3 goes on 3 residues after the read ends, and that part is filled in from the germline J gene. This chain joins TRBV19 and TRBJ2-7; a weak D match, TRBD2 (5 bases). This CDR3 contains 13 residues. V was shortened by 7 bases and J by 5 bases, with 15 bases between the two germline ends. Germline values: CDR1 LNHDA, CDR2 SQIVND (reference sequence). CDR3 in amino acids: CASTSPFGDEQYF. The covered CDR3 bases are TGTGCCAGTACCTCCCCGTTCGGGGACGAG.

With respect to this clone: The read ends 3 residues before the CDR3 terminus; that terminus is restored from the germline J gene. J is TRBJ2-7 and V is TRBV5-1; 7 nucleotides match TRBD2. Germline V lookup: CDR1 SGHRS, CDR2 YFSETQ. V dropped 5 bases and J dropped 1; count of bases not matched to a gene: 12. The CDR3 consists of 16 residues. The CDR3: CASSYTPGGTSYEQYF. The covered CDR3 bases are TGCGCCAGCAGTTACACCCCGGGGGGAACTTCCTACGAG. Full variable domain (rest looked up from reference TRBV5-1 and TRBJ2-7): KAGVTQTPRYLIKTRGQQVTLSCSPISGHRSVSWYQQTPGQGLQFLFEYFSETQRNKGNFPGRFSGRQFSNSRSEMNVSTLELGDSALYLCASSYTPGGTSYEQYFGPGTRLTVT.

A note on this clone: With the read ending 3 residues before the CDR3 end, the germline J gene is used to fill in that end. The rearrangement uses TRBV5-8 and TRBJ2-3, with D perhaps TRBD2 (7 bases). This CDR3 is built from 15 residues. Between the trimmed V and J ends, which lost 1 base and 4 bases, there was a span of 13 bases. Looked up from germline, CDR1 is SGHTS and CDR2 is YDEGEE. The CDR3 region is CASSLRLAGADTQYF. The CDR3 DNA, read in part, is TGTGCCAGCAGCTTGAGACTAGCAGGGGCAGATACG. Complete variable domain (other parts from reference TRBV5-8 and TRBJ2-3): EAGVTQSPTHLIKTRGQQATLRCSPISGHTSVYWYQQALGLGLQFLLWYDEGEERNRGNFPPRFSGRQFPNYSSELNVNALELEDSALYLCASSLRLAGADTQYFGPGTRLTVL.

Concerning this clone: Read coverage stops 3 residues before the CDR3 terminus; the germline J gene supplies the remainder. The V and J genes are TRBV2 and TRBJ2-7; D is uncertain. CDR3 length: 14 amino acids. CDR1 and CDR2 from the germline V gene are SNHLY and FYNNEI. Trimming removed 7 bases from V and 6 bases from J, with 19 bases in between. Incomplete CDR3 DNA: TGTGCCAGCAAAAACGGGTTATCGCAGAGCGAG. This codes for CASKNGLSQSE. The full CDR3 reads CASKNGLSQSEQYF. Full variable domain (rest looked up from reference TRBV2 and TRBJ2-7): EPEVTQTPSHQVTQMGQEVILRCVPISNHLYFYWYRQILGQKVEFLVSFYNNEISEKSEIFDDQFSVERPDGSNFTLKIRSTKLEDSAMYFCASKNGLSQSEQYFGPGTRLTVT.

Comment on this clone: The sequenced fragment ends 3 residues before the CDR3 boundary, so the rest is inferred from the germline J gene. V is TRBV5-6 and J is TRBJ1-2; TRBD1 is a possible D gene (6 bases). This CDR3 comprises 14 residues. In germline, CDR1 is SGHDT, CDR2 YYEEEE. This CDR3 is CASSPAGGQETYTF. The CDR3 DNA, read in part, is TGTGCCAGCAGCCCAGCGGGGGGCCAAGAGACC.

Incomplete CDR3 DNA: TGTGCCAGTAGTCCACCCGGGGAAGATACC. It is translated as CASSPPGEDT. The CDR3 reads in full as CASSPPGEDTYTF. The V gene is TRBV19, the J gene TRBJ1-2; D gene unclear. The read ends 3 residues early relative to the CDR3; the germline J gene fills the gap. This CDR3 comprises 13 residues. In germline, CDR1 is LNHDA, CDR2 SQIVND (reference sequence).

In regard to this clone: Read sequence stops 3 residues before the CDR3 end, and the germline J gene provides the missing end. This rearrangement joins TRBV18 to TRBJ2-4; possible D gene TRBD2, 6 bases. This CDR3 has 15 amino acids. Germline V gene lookup returns CDR1 KGHSH and CDR2 LQKENI. CDR3 DNA, as far as it was read: TGTGCCAGCTCAGTGTCCCGGGACTTAGACTATGGT. Translating it yields CASSVSRDLDYG. In full, the CDR3 is CASSVSRDLDYGQYF.

Comments on this clone: Sequencing ends 3 residues short of the CDR3 end; the germline J gene provides the rest. The J gene is TRBJ2-3, the V gene TRBV7-8, with unresolved D. The CDR3 is made up of 14 amino acids. V lost 4 bases and J 2 bases, leaving 10 bases between the germline ends. CDR1 SGHVS and CDR2 FQNEAQ come from the germline V gene. CDR3 region: CASSSLLVTDTQYF. The CDR3 bases that were read are TGTGCCAGCAGCTCCCTACTCGTCACAGATACG.

As to this clone: The read ends 3 residues before the CDR3 terminus; that terminus is restored from the germline J gene. The V gene is TRBV20-1, the J gene TRBJ2-5, with TRBD1 matching 7 bases. CDR1 and CDR2 (germline): DFQATT, SNEGSKA (reference sequence). CDR3 length equals 13 residues. V trimming: 6 bases; J trimming: 4 bases; junction bases outside the gene matches: 8. The CDR3 loop reads CSARRGSGETQYF. The sequenced CDR3 bases are TGCAGTGCCCGCAGGGGGTCCGGAGAGACC.

A word on this clone: The read gets to within 3 residues of the CDR3 end, and the germline J gene fills in the rest. This chain links TRBV2 with TRBJ1-1; D is possibly TRBD1 (6 bases). Germline assignment: CDR1 SNHLY and CDR2 FYNNEI. The CDR3 runs to 12 residues. Trimming stripped 7 bases from V and 6 bases from J, with 12 bases between. The CDR3: CASMAGDAEAFF. The covered CDR3 bases are TGTGCCAGCATGGCAGGGGACGCTGAA.

Regarding this clone: The read ends 3 residues early relative to the CDR3; the germline J gene fills the gap. The gene calls are TRBV5-4 and TRBJ1-6, with a tentative D call TRBD1 (6 bases). Germline assignment: CDR1 SGHNT and CDR2 YYREEE (reference sequence). This CDR3 is built from 12 residues. The CDR3 spells CASSLDRETLHF. The sequenced part of the CDR3 DNA is TGTGCCAGCAGCTTGGACAGGGAGACC.

About this clone: Read sequence stops 3 residues before the CDR3 end, and the germline J gene provides the missing end. V and J are TRBV7-9 and TRBJ2-3, with TRBD2 identical over 10 bases. The V gene end was trimmed by 4 bases and the J gene end by 2 bases; junction bases not matched to a gene: 3. Germline V lookup: CDR1 SEHNR, CDR2 FQNEAQ (reference sequence). This CDR3 spans 15 amino acids. The CDR3 sequence is CASSSLAGNTDTQYF. The DNA read from the CDR3 is TGTGCCAGCAGCTCACTAGCGGGGAACACAGATACG.

Concerning this clone: The read ends 3 residues shy of where the CDR3 ends; the end is completed using the germline J gene. The chain combines TRBV6-2 or TRBV6-3 with TRBJ2-7; D call uncertain. CDR1 and CDR2 (germline): MNHEY, SVGEGT. Trimming took 2 bases from V and 3 from J, leaving 8 bases between them. CDR3 length equals 13 residues. CDR3 DNA, as far as it was read: TGTGCCAGCAGTTACACGGTTATCTACGAG. The encoded protein is CASSYTVIYE. The whole CDR3 protein reads CASSYTVIYEQYF.

The part of the CDR3 DNA that was read is TGTGCCAGCAGCTTCAGAGCGCAAGAGACC. It encodes CASSFRAQET. In full, the CDR3 reads CASSFRAQETQYF. The chain recombines TRBV5-4 with TRBJ2-5; D gene uncertain. The missing CDR3 end, 3 residues past where the read stops, is filled in from the germline J gene. The CDR3 contains 13 residues. V dropped 2 bases and J dropped 2 bases, with 7 bases sitting between them. Germline assignment: CDR1 SGHNT and CDR2 YYREEE (reference sequence).

Note on this clone: The read falls 3 residues short of the CDR3 end, and the missing part is taken from the germline J gene. The gene calls are TRBV2 and TRBJ2-1; 11 bases agree with TRBD2. The germline V gene has CDR1 SNHLY and CDR2 FYNNEI. CDR3 size: 15 residues. With V trimmed by 9 bases and J by 6 bases, 10 bases remained unmatched. The CDR3 protein is CASKKAGLAGNEQFF. Incomplete CDR3 DNA: TGTGCCAGTAAGAAGGCCGGACTAGCGGGCAATGAG. Full variable domain (outside the CDR3, taken from reference TRBV2 and TRBJ2-1): EPEVTQTPSHQVTQMGQEVILRCVPISNHLYFYWYRQILGQKVEFLVSFYNNEISEKSEIFDDQFSVERPDGSNFTLKIRSTKLEDSAMYFCASKKAGLAGNEQFFGPGTRLTVL.

Details on this clone: The read ends 3 residues before the CDR3 terminus; that terminus is restored from the germline J gene. The chain is built from TRBV2 and TRBJ2-4; 9 bases align to TRBD2. With 6 bases clipped from V and 3 bases from J, the junction kept 3 bases outside the gene matches. Germline loops: CDR1 SNHLY, CDR2 FYNNEI. The CDR3 totals 14 residues. CDR3 loop: CASRETSGKNIQYF. The sequenced CDR3 bases are TGTGCCAGCAGGGAGACTAGCGGCAAAAACATT.

CDR3 DNA (partial): TGTGCCAGTACTTCTACAGGGATGGGCGGCTTCTATGGT. This codes for CASTSTGMGGFYG. The whole CDR3 protein is CASTSTGMGGFYGQYF. The rearrangement joins TRBV19 to TRBJ2-4; TRBD1 is a possible D gene (6 bases). Read sequence stops 3 residues before the CDR3 end, and the germline J gene provides the missing end. The CDR3 totals 16 residues. Looked up from germline, CDR1 is LNHDA and CDR2 is SQIVND (reference sequence).

CDR3 amino acids: CASSILPGTSGRTSQETQYF. The sequenced part of the CDR3 DNA is TGTGCCAGCAGCATTCTACCGGGGACTAGCGGGAGGACCTCCCAAGAGACC. This chain joins TRBV13 and TRBJ2-5; 15 bases are shared with TRBD2. The CDR3 is cut off 3 residues early in the read; its end comes from the germline J gene. The germline CDR1 and CDR2 sequences are PRHDT and FYEKMQ (reference sequence). Trimming cost V 5 bases and J 1 base; bases outside gene matches: 14. CDR3 length: 20 amino acids.

As to this clone: Coverage ceases 3 residues before the CDR3 finishes, and the germline J gene fills in the end. This rearrangement joins TRBV7-9 to TRBJ1-2; D perhaps matches TRBD1 (5 bases). Germline-derived CDR1 and CDR2 are SEHNR and FQNEAQ (reference sequence). This CDR3 comprises 13 residues. The CDR3 protein is CASSPRGGYDYTF. The sequenced CDR3 bases are TGTGCCAGCAGCCCAAGGGGAGGCTACGAC.

Details on this clone: The read ends 3 residues early relative to the CDR3; the germline J gene fills the gap. The V gene is TRBV5-5, the J gene TRBJ2-3; TRBD2 aligns across 7 bases. Germline V gene data show CDR1 as SGHKS and CDR2 as YYEKEE (reference sequence). The CDR3 spans 14 residues. This CDR3 reads CASTPGDMRETQYF. CDR3 bases read: TGTGCCAGCACCCCGGGGGATATGCGGGAGACG.

A word on this clone: Read coverage stops 3 residues before the CDR3 terminus; the germline J gene supplies the remainder. The chain has TRBV4-2 and TRBJ2-3, with D perhaps matching TRBD2 (6 bases). CDR1 is LGHNA and CDR2 is YNFKEQ in the germline V gene. V gave up 1 base and J gave up 2 bases, with 13 bases separating them. This CDR3 has 16 amino acids. The CDR3 bases that were read are TGTGCCAGCAGCCAAGGCCGGGACTTTTACACAGATACG. Translated: CASSQGRDFYTDT. From start to end, the CDR3 is CASSQGRDFYTDTQYF.

Remarks on this clone: The read ends 3 residues shy of where the CDR3 ends; the end is completed using the germline J gene. The genes are TRBV19 and TRBJ1-2; 9 nucleotides align to TRBD1. V was clipped by 6 bases and J by 7 bases; unmatched bases: 15. From germline, CDR1 is LNHDA and CDR2 SQIVND (reference sequence). This CDR3 comprises 16 residues. The CDR3 sequence: CASSTSMTQGALGYTF. CDR3 DNA (partial): TGTGCCAGTAGCACCAGCATGACACAGGGGGCGCTTGGC.

Concerning this clone: The read ends 3 residues before the CDR3 terminus; that terminus is restored from the germline J gene. The gene calls are TRBV7-9 and TRBJ1-5; no clear D gene. The CDR3 is 14 amino acids. The V and J ends lost 1 base and 4 bases respectively, with 8 bases between them. Germline V gives CDR1 SEHNR, CDR2 FQNEAQ (reference sequence). CDR3 bases read: TGTGCCAGCAGCTTAGATGCCAGAAATCAGCCC. Translation: CASSLDARNQP. The full CDR3 sequence reads CASSLDARNQPQHF.